A single sample is the source of the 32 T cell receptor beta chains below, sequenced in a study of blood T cell repertoires in COVID-19. Sequencing was performed with immunoSEQ multiplex PCR; in TCRdb, only in-frame clones are kept and a portion is missing. The data contain about 100,000 clones, around four fifths of them singletons. Material for sequencing was peripheral blood. All receptors derive from a man between 65 and 80 years old with active or convalescent COVID-19.

V and J are TRBV24-1 and TRBJ2-5; D may be TRBD1 (5 bases). Trimming shortened V by 1 base and J by 5 bases, and 16 bases separated the two germline ends. CDR3 length: 16 amino acids. Per the germline V gene, CDR1 is KGHDR and CDR2 is SFDVKD. The CDR3 nucleotides are TGTGCCACCAGTGATTTCCCGGACACCGGCGTGGAGACCCAGTACTTC. This sequence encodes CATSDFPDTGVETQYF.

The V call is TRBV24-1, the J call TRBJ2-3; 10 nucleotides agree with TRBD2. Per germline, CDR1 KGHDR and CDR2 SFDVKD. This CDR3 contains 16 residues. V lost 0 bases, J lost 3 bases, and 2 bases stayed unmatched. CDR3 coding DNA: TGTGCCACCAGTGATTTGGAACTAGCGGGGACAGATACGCAGTATTTT. It encodes CATSDLELAGTDTQYF.

This clone showed up many times. The chain joins TRBV5-3 to TRBJ2-3; 9 bases fit TRBD2. TRBV5-3 is designated an ORF whose function remains uncertain. Trimming at V came to 0 bases and at J to 3 bases, leaving 5 bases not matched to a gene. The length of the CDR3 is 16 residues. CDR3 sequence: CARSLEREEGTDTQYF. As DNA, the CDR3 is TGTGCCAGAAGCTTGGAGCGGGAGGAGGGGACAGATACGCAGTATTTT.

The chain is built from TRBV3-1 (or the pseudogene TRBV3-2) and TRBJ1-4; TRBD1 matches at 9 bases. This CDR3 spans 15 amino acids. Germline loops: CDR1 LGHDT, CDR2 YNNKEL (reference sequence). J gave up 7 bases and V 4 bases, and 7 bases lay outside the gene matches. The DNA for the CDR3 is TGTGCCAGCAGCCCACAGGGGGCAGAGCGTGAAAAACTGTTTTTT. This codes for CASSPQGAEREKLFF.

J is TRBJ2-1 and V is TRBV12-3 or TRBV12-4; unclear D gene. Trimming shortened V by 5 bases and J by 9 bases, and 14 bases separated the two germline ends. The CDR3 sequence is 13 residues long. The CDR3 loop reads CASSPVESGEQFF. Here the CDR3 DNA reads TGTGCCAGCAGTCCCGTAGAATCCGGTGAGCAGTTCTTC.

The genes are TRBV10-3 and TRBJ1-4, with TRBD1 as a possible D gene (6 bases). V gave up 0 bases and J gave up 10 bases, with 24 bases separating them. Germline V gives CDR1 ENHRY, CDR2 SYGVKD. The CDR3 runs to 18 residues. The CDR3 sequence: CAISESTGGRSTLGKLFF. CDR3 DNA sequence: TGTGCCATCAGTGAGTCGACGGGGGGCCGTTCGACCCTTGGAAAACTGTTTTTT.

The rearrangement uses TRBV11-2 and TRBJ1-4, with D possibly TRBD1 on 5 matching bases. Germline V lookup: CDR1 SGHAT, CDR2 FQNNGV. The CDR3 runs 17 residues. Between the trimmed V and J ends, which lost 3 bases and 7 bases, there was a span of 21 bases. For the CDR3, the DNA is TGTGCCAGCAGCTTCCCCTCTCGGGGGACTTTGGGTGAAAAACTGTTTTTT. Translation: CASSFPSRGTLGEKLFF.

The chain joins TRBV2 to TRBJ1-1; 7 bases align to TRBD1. This CDR3 has 13 residues. V was clipped by 8 bases and J by 2 bases; unmatched bases: 5. Germline CDR1 is SNHLY and CDR2 is FYNNEI. The CDR3 DNA reads as TGTGCCAGCGAGGGACAGACTAACACTGAAGCTTTCTTT. Protein: CASEGQTNTEAFF. Complete variable domain (other parts from reference TRBV2 and TRBJ1-1): EPEVTQTPSHQVTQMGQEVILRCVPISNHLYFYWYRQILGQKVEFLVSFYNNEISEKSEIFDDQFSVERPDGSNFTLKIRSTKLEDSAMYFCASEGQTNTEAFFGQGTRLTVV.

J is TRBJ2-7 and V is TRBV4-3, with a tentative D call TRBD2 (7 bases). This CDR3 contains 15 residues. Trimming removed 0 bases at V and 4 bases at J, with 13 bases between. In germline, CDR1 is LGHNA, CDR2 YSLEER. CDR3 nucleotide sequence: TGCGCCAGCAGCCAAGAAGGGGGGGCCGGGTACGAGCAGTACTTC. It translates to CASSQEGGAGYEQYF.

V and J are TRBV2 and TRBJ2-5, with 7 nucleotides matching TRBD1. V lost 6 bases, J lost 4 bases, and 8 bases stayed unmatched. Germline V gives CDR1 SNHLY, CDR2 FYNNEI. The CDR3 contains 14 residues. As DNA, the CDR3 is TGTGCCAGCAGCGTCGCCGGGACAGCAGAGACCCAGTACTTC. Protein sequence: CASSVAGTAETQYF.

This clone was seen a few times. V usage is TRBV19 and J usage is TRBJ1-5; 9 bases agree with TRBD1. V trimming: 6 bases; J trimming: 4 bases; junction bases outside the gene matches: 7. In germline, CDR1 is LNHDA, CDR2 SQIVND (reference sequence). The CDR3 loop spans 15 amino acids. CDR3 sequence (DNA): TGTGCCAGTAGCCGGGACAGGGTCGGGAATCAGCCCCAGCATTTT. Its translation: CASSRDRVGNQPQHF.

The chain employs TRBV5-1 and TRBJ1-1; tentative D call: TRBD1 (5 bases). The CDR3 extends over 14 amino acids. Per the germline V gene, CDR1 is SGHRS and CDR2 is YFSETQ. Trimming stripped 0 bases from V and 4 bases from J, with 10 bases between. The chain's CDR3 is CASSLGQISTEAFF. DNA of the CDR3: TGCGCCAGCAGCTTGGGACAGATTAGCACTGAAGCTTTCTTT.

The chain couples TRBV5-1 to TRBJ2-3; 8 bases match TRBD2. CDR3 size: 15 residues. Germline V lookup: CDR1 SGHRS, CDR2 YFSETQ. The ends lost 4 bases at V and 4 bases at J; junction bases unmatched: 8. CDR3 bases: TGCGCCAGCAGCAGAACTAGCGGTAGAGCAGATACGCAGTATTTT. Translated: CASSRTSGRADTQYF. Looking up the rest from reference TRBV5-1 and TRBJ2-3 gives the full variable domain: KAGVTQTPRYLIKTRGQQVTLSCSPISGHRSVSWYQQTPGQGLQFLFEYFSETQRNKGNFPGRFSGRQFSNSRSEMNVSTLELGDSALYLCASSRTSGRADTQYFGPGTRLTVL.

The J gene is TRBJ2-7, the V gene TRBV5-1; 8 nucleotides agree with TRBD2. The CDR3 has 18 amino acids. The junction had 16 bases not matched to a gene; V was cut back by 0 bases and J by 5 bases. Germline CDR1 reads SGHRS; CDR2 reads YFSETQ. The CDR3 spells CASSLGIDSGRGRDEQYF. DNA of the CDR3: TGCGCCAGCAGCTTGGGAATAGACAGCGGGAGAGGTAGGGACGAGCAGTACTTC.

The chain is built from TRBV11-2 and TRBJ2-1; 8 nucleotides align to TRBD1. The CDR3 sequence is 16 residues long. V was pared by 1 base and J by 7 bases, with 9 bases of the junction left unmatched. Looked up from germline, CDR1 is SGHAT and CDR2 is FQNNGV. The CDR3 DNA reads TGTGCCAGCAGCTTAGGAGACAGGGGTAGTCGGAATGAGCAGTTCTTC. Translated, it gives CASSLGDRGSRNEQFF.

The V call is TRBV12-3 or TRBV12-4, the J call TRBJ1-2; no firm D call. The CDR3 spans 13 residues. The V end was cut by 2 bases, the J end by 8 bases, with 12 bases between. Here the CDR3 reads CASSLLAGYGYTF. The CDR3 bases are TGTGCCAGCAGTTTATTGGCCGGGTACGGCTACACCTTC.

By sample share, this clone is medium-sized (0.01 to 0.1%). The CDR3 nucleotides read TGTGCAAGTCGCTTAGAAGCGGCTAGCGGGAGGCCAAATTACAATGAGCAGTTCTTC. Translating gives CASRLEAASGRPNYNEQFF. The J gene is TRBJ2-1, the V gene TRBV12-2; TRBD2 is the table's D call, not checked against the DNA. TRBV12-2 is flagged as a pseudogene. This CDR3 has 19 residues.

The chain is built from TRBV27 and TRBJ2-2; TRBD2 aligns across 9 bases. CDR3 length: 14 residues. Trimming at V came to 7 bases and at J to 7 bases, leaving 7 bases not matched to a gene. CDR1 is MNHEY, CDR2 SMNVEV, per germline (reference sequence). The CDR3 nucleotides are TGTGCCAGCACCGTGGGACTAGCACACGGGGAGCTGTTTTTT. As protein: CASTVGLAHGELFF.

In this sample, this clone turned up once. CDR3 residues: CASSITAGGSNEQFF. In DNA form, the CDR3 reads TGTGCCAGTAGTATAACAGCGGGAGGGAGTAATGAGCAGTTCTTC. The J gene is TRBJ2-1, the V gene TRBV19; TRBD2 matches at 10 bases. CDR3 length: 15 amino acids. Trimming cost V 2 bases and J 7 bases; bases outside gene matches: 5. Per the germline V gene, CDR1 is LNHDA and CDR2 is SQIVND (reference sequence).

The V and J genes are TRBV14 and TRBJ1-1; D is uncertain. The V end was cut by 1 base, the J end by 3 bases, with 9 bases between. The length of the CDR3 is 14 residues. In germline, CDR1 is SGHDN, CDR2 FVKESK. CDR3 coding DNA: TGTGCCAGCAGCCAAGCTCAGTTTTACACTGAAGCTTTCTTT. Protein: CASSQAQFYTEAFF.

This clone appeared once. The chain uses TRBV5-1 and TRBJ2-2, with 8 bases that match TRBD2. V was pared by 0 bases and J by 6 bases, with 7 bases of the junction left unmatched. Per the germline V gene, CDR1 is SGHRS and CDR2 is YFSETQ. This CDR3 is 16 amino acids long. The CDR3 DNA follows: TGCGCCAGCAGCTTGGATGTAGCGGGAACGTCCGGGGAGCTGTTTTTT. Its protein is CASSLDVAGTSGELFF.

This chain connects TRBV19 to TRBJ2-1; TRBD2 matches 12 bases. Germline CDR1 is LNHDA and CDR2 is SQIVND (reference sequence). The V and J ends lost 7 bases and 2 bases, in that order; junction bases with no gene match: 6. CDR3 length: 16 residues. This CDR3 reads CASTRTSGATYNEQFF. The CDR3 DNA is TGTGCCAGTACCAGGACTAGCGGGGCAACCTACAATGAGCAGTTCTTC.

The chain is built from TRBV2 and TRBJ1-5; D remains unclear. CDR1 and CDR2 (germline): SNHLY, FYNNEI. The germline V and J ends were trimmed by 3 bases and 6 bases, with 9 bases remaining between them. CDR3 size: 13 residues. CDR3 DNA: TGTGCCAGCAGTGACCCAGGCCCTCAGCCCCAGCATTTT. Its translation is CASSDPGPQPQHF.

The chain employs TRBV5-1 and TRBJ2-7; perhaps TRBD2 as D (6 bases). The CDR3 is made up of 13 amino acids. Trimming took off 5 bases at V and 3 bases at J, with 12 bases between the two ends. Looked up from germline, CDR1 is SGHRS and CDR2 is YFSETQ. The CDR3 coding sequence is TGCGCCAGCAGGGCCGGGAGTGGCTACGAGCAGTACTTC. It is translated as CASRAGSGYEQYF.

This chain links TRBV7-2 with TRBJ2-7, with a possible D match to TRBD2 (7 bases). The V end was cut by 5 bases, the J end by 2 bases, with 16 bases between. Per germline, CDR1 SGHTA and CDR2 FQGNSA. This CDR3 is 15 amino acids long. The CDR3 reads CASSPGGGATYEQYF. DNA for the CDR3: TGTGCCAGCAGCCCAGGAGGGGGGGCAACCTACGAGCAGTACTTC.

This clone came up a few times. The J gene is TRBJ1-1, the V gene TRBV6-2 or TRBV6-3; D uncertain. The CDR3 length is 14 residues. V lost 3 bases and J lost 0, with 8 bases in between. CDR1 and CDR2 (germline): MNHEY, SVGEGT. CDR3 in DNA: TGTGCCAGCAGTTATGTCAACATGAACACTGAAGCTTTCTTT. Protein sequence: CASSYVNMNTEAFF.

V is TRBV6-5 and J is TRBJ1-2; 8 bases agree with TRBD1. With V trimmed by 5 bases and J by 3 bases, 8 bases remained unmatched. The CDR3 totals 15 residues. Germline CDR1 is MNHEY and CDR2 is SVGAGI. The chain's CDR3 is CASSTRTGHYYGYTF. In DNA form, the CDR3 reads TGTGCCAGCAGTACAAGGACAGGGCATTACTATGGCTACACCTTC.

The genes are TRBV28 and TRBJ1-1; weak D call: TRBD1 (6 bases). The length of the CDR3 is 15 residues. Germline V gene lookup returns CDR1 MDHEN and CDR2 SYDVKM. The ends were cut back, 4 bases at V and 2 bases at J, with 14 bases in the middle. The chain's CDR3 is CASSSGRDINTEAFF. The CDR3, as DNA: TGTGCCAGCAGTTCAGGCCGGGACATCAACACTGAAGCTTTCTTT.

The chain carries TRBV28 and TRBJ2-1, with a tentative D call TRBD1 (6 bases). CDR1 MDHEN and CDR2 SYDVKM come from the germline V gene. This CDR3 is built from 13 residues. V shed 8 bases and J shed 3 bases, with 11 bases lying between them. CDR3: CASVGASYNEQFF. The CDR3 region has the DNA TGTGCCAGCGTGGGGGCCAGCTACAATGAGCAGTTCTTC.

This clone has a handful of counts. The CDR3 loop is CASSQDRSNYGYTF. The CDR3 DNA follows: TGTGCCAGCAGCCAAGACAGATCTAACTATGGCTACACCTTC. The chain recombines TRBV4-2 with TRBJ1-2; no reliable D call. The CDR3 is 14 amino acids. CDR1 is LGHNA, CDR2 YNFKEQ, per germline. V was trimmed by 0 bases and J by 0 bases, leaving 5 bases between them.

This sequence joins TRBV5-6 and TRBJ2-2, with unresolved D. CDR3 length equals 12 residues. The germline CDR1 and CDR2 sequences are SGHDT and YYEEEE. V lost 5 bases, J lost 5 bases, and 7 bases lay in between. The CDR3: CASSGTTGELFF. CDR3 sequence (DNA): TGTGCCAGCAGTGGTACTACCGGGGAGCTGTTTTTT.

This clone was counted at least ten times. This rearrangement joins TRBV28 to TRBJ2-5; 10 bases agree with TRBD1. Germline lookup yields CDR1 MDHEN and CDR2 SYDVKM. The CDR3 consists of 14 residues. The V segment lost 6 bases and the J segment 5 bases; nucleotides outside the gene matches: 6. As DNA, the CDR3 is TGTGCCAGCAGGTCACCGGGACAGGGGGAGACCCAGTACTTC. As protein: CASRSPGQGETQYF. The whole variable domain, filled in from reference TRBV28 and TRBJ2-5, reads DVKVTQSSRYLVKRTGEKVFLECVQDMDHENMFWYRQDPGLGLRLIYFSYDVKMKEKGDIPEGYSVSREKKERFSLILESASTNQTSMYLCASRSPGQGETQYFGPGTRLLVL.